This TCR beta chain was identified in a study of blood T cell repertoires in COVID-19. As for the study in general: Sites across the United States, Italy and Spain contributed samples from acute and convalescent COVID-19. Sources were T cells, B-cell-depleted T cells, or PBMCs; the material itself was cDNA or gDNA.

Deletions cut 0 bases from V and 5 bases from J, with 11 bases between. CDR3 length equals 15 residues. The germline CDR1 and CDR2 sequences are LNHNV and YYDKDF (reference sequence). As handled by the study authors: Researchers report that nucleated cell counts were estimated from reference gene primer amplification. Profiled with immunoSEQ multiplex PCR; TCRdb holds only in-frame clones, not every one. From that table come the V and J calls and clone size; the DNA was used to work out D and trimming. Of 200,000 to 250,000 clones listed, 65% to 90% are singletons. The receptor was derived from a woman aged 40 to 50 who had recovered from COVID-19. The chain recombines TRBV15 with TRBJ2-1; no clear D. Specimen: peripheral blood. The CDR3 region has the DNA TGTGCCACCAGCAGAGATTCCGGTACTGACAATGAGCAGTTCTTC. Translation gives CATSRDSGTDNEQFF.